This entry lists 30 T cell receptor beta chains sequenced from one sample in a study of T cells in Graves' hyperthyroidism and ophthalmopathy. RNA transcripts provided the source from which TCR beta CDR3 regions were amplified. Primed by the HTBI set, a first-round RT-PCR was run on the TCR CDR3. TCRdb reprocessed the multiplex PCR reads via MiXCR and lists one record per CDR3 protein. The repertoire holds 500,000 or so distinct CDR3 sequences, with 17% as singletons. The sample comprised blood. The receptors shown here come from a woman between 18 and 29 years old with Graves' ophthalmopathy.

This chain joins TRBV12-3 or TRBV12-4 and TRBJ1-5; no definite D call. CDR3 length: 16 residues. The ends were cut back, 1 base at V and 0 bases at J, with 10 bases in the middle. CDR3 in amino acids: CASSLGSLYSNQPQHF. CDR3 bases: TGTGCCAGCAGTTTAGGTTCACTCTATAGCAATCAGCCCCAGCATTTT.

This chain uses TRBV19 with TRBJ2-2, with 7 nucleotides matching TRBD1. Trimming removed 5 bases from V and 4 bases from J; junction bases left unmatched: 7. This CDR3 is built from 15 residues. Germline-derived CDR1 and CDR2 are LNHDA and SQIVND (reference sequence). This chain's CDR3 is CASSVPGTVTGELFF. CDR3 sequence (DNA): TGTGCCAGTAGTGTTCCCGGGACAGTCACCGGGGAGCTGTTTTTT.

This clonotype was recorded a few times. The chain uses TRBV12-3 or TRBV12-4 and TRBJ1-2, with 9 bases fitting TRBD1. This CDR3 contains 15 residues. V trimming: 6 bases; J trimming: 4 bases; junction bases outside the gene matches: 9. The CDR3, as DNA: TGTGCCAGCAGCCTAGGGACAGGGTTAATCTATGGCTACACCTTC. Translation: CASSLGTGLIYGYTF.

Ten or more counts support this clonotype. The V and J genes are TRBV20-1 and TRBJ2-1; no clear D gene. Germline-derived CDR1 and CDR2 are DFQATT and SNEGSKA (reference sequence). V was clipped by 5 bases and J by 5 bases, with 10 bases between them. CDR3 length: 12 residues. This chain's CDR3 is CSAERLHNEQFF. The CDR3 DNA follows: TGCAGTGCTGAGAGGTTGCACAATGAGCAGTTCTTC.

This clonotype was counted between two and nine times. The gene calls are TRBV20-1 and TRBJ1-5, with D perhaps TRBD1 (5 bases). V was trimmed by 3 bases and J by 7 bases, leaving 16 bases between them. Looked up from germline, CDR1 is DFQATT and CDR2 is SNEGSKA (reference sequence). CDR3 length equals 14 residues. The CDR3 nucleotides read TGCAGTGCTAGGAGGAGGGGTATTGAGCAGCCCCAGCATTTT. Encoded protein: CSARRRGIEQPQHF.

The chain combines TRBV2 with TRBJ1-1; possibly TRBD1 for D (5 bases). Germline values: CDR1 SNHLY, CDR2 FYNNEI. Between the trimmed V and J ends, which lost 5 bases and 4 bases, there was a span of 14 bases. CDR3 size: 14 residues. Written as DNA, the CDR3 is TGTGCCAGCAGTCAGGGTTATGGTAGCACTGAAGCTTTCTTT. Its protein product is CASSQGYGSTEAFF. Looking up the rest from reference TRBV2 and TRBJ1-1 gives the full variable domain: EPEVTQTPSHQVTQMGQEVILRCVPISNHLYFYWYRQILGQKVEFLVSFYNNEISEKSEIFDDQFSVERPDGSNFTLKIRSTKLEDSAMYFCASSQGYGSTEAFFGQGTRLTVV.

This clonotype was detected a few times. The chain recombines TRBV5-8 with TRBJ2-1; D may be TRBD2 (6 bases). The CDR3 is 14 amino acids. V lost 2 bases to trimming and J lost 5 bases, with 11 bases between them. Germline CDR1 and CDR2: SGHTS and YDEGEE. The CDR3 is CASSFQSGDNEQFF. Here the CDR3 DNA reads TGTGCCAGCAGCTTCCAGTCGGGGGACAATGAGCAGTTCTTC.

This clonotype has at least ten counts. V gene TRBV20-1 combines with J gene TRBJ2-3; TRBD2 matches 9 bases. This CDR3 has 15 residues. From germline, CDR1 is DFQATT and CDR2 SNEGSKA (reference sequence). V was pared by 5 bases and J by 1 base, with 7 bases of the junction left unmatched. The chain's CDR3 is CSAQSVAGGTDTQYF. CDR3 DNA: TGCAGTGCTCAATCAGTAGCGGGAGGCACAGATACGCAGTATTTT.

This clonotype showed up just a few times. The chain joins TRBV18 to TRBJ1-2; D unresolved. Deletions cut 5 bases from V and 5 bases from J, with 12 bases between. CDR1 and CDR2 from the germline V gene are KGHSH and LQKENI. This CDR3 region has 13 residues. The CDR3 DNA reads as TGTGCCAGCTCAACCTCGGGCACGTATGGCTACACCTTC. The encoded protein is CASSTSGTYGYTF.

The gene calls are TRBV7-9 and TRBJ1-2, with 7 nucleotides matching TRBD1. The germline V gene encodes CDR1 SEHNR and CDR2 FQNEAQ (reference sequence). V was clipped by 5 bases and J by 3 bases; unmatched bases: 15. CDR3 length: 17 residues. The DNA for the CDR3 is TGTGCCAGCAGCCACTGCCTCGACAGGGAAGGCGACTATGGCTACACCTTC. Translated: CASSHCLDREGDYGYTF. Drawing the rest from reference TRBV7-9 and TRBJ1-2, the complete variable domain is DTGVSQNPRHKITKRGQNVTFRCDPISEHNRLYWYRQTLGQGPEFLTYFQNEAQLEKSRLLSDRFSAERPKGSFSTLEIQRTEQGDSAMYLCASSHCLDREGDYGYTFGSGTRLTVV.

This clonotype was recorded a few times. The chain carries TRBV20-1 and TRBJ1-1; 7 bases match TRBD1. With V trimmed by 4 bases and J by 0 bases, 17 bases remained unmatched. The CDR3 consists of 18 residues. Germline loops: CDR1 DFQATT, CDR2 SNEGSKA (reference sequence). The CDR3 sequence is CSAIDSIRAGGMNTEAFF. CDR3 sequence (DNA): TGCAGTGCTATCGATAGTATTAGGGCAGGGGGGATGAACACTGAAGCTTTCTTT.

This clonotype was counted a few times. A much larger clone is a single base away; this may be a read error. This chain links TRBV30 with TRBJ2-1, with 10 positions matching TRBD1. This CDR3 is built from 14 residues. Germline V gene data show CDR1 as GTSNPN and CDR2 as SVGIG (reference sequence). Here the CDR3 DNA reads TGTGCCTGTAACCGGGACAGGGGATGGGATGAGCAGCTCTTC. This translates into CACNRDRGWDEQLF.

This clonotype was recorded many times. The rearrangement uses TRBV14 and TRBJ2-1; D tentatively reads TRBD1 or TRBD2 (5 bases each). This CDR3 has 17 amino acids. Between the trimmed V and J ends, which lost 3 bases and 5 bases, there was a span of 20 bases. Germline values: CDR1 SGHDN, CDR2 FVKESK. The CDR3 DNA is TGTGCCAGCAGCCACGCATATATCCTTTCGGGGCACAATGAGCAGTTCTTC. Its translation is CASSHAYILSGHNEQFF. The entire variable domain, with the rest obtained from reference TRBV14 and TRBJ2-1, is as follows: EAGVTQFPSHSVIEKGQTVTLRCDPISGHDNLYWYRRVMGKEIKFLLHFVKESKQDESGMPNNRFLAERTGGTYSTLKVQPAELEDSGVYFCASSHAYILSGHNEQFFGPGTRLTVL.

This clonotype was seen more than once but under ten times. V gene TRBV6-1 combines with J gene TRBJ2-1; the D is unclear. This CDR3 spans 13 amino acids. V was shortened by 5 bases and J by 6 bases, with 11 bases between the two germline ends. CDR1 MNHNS and CDR2 SASEGT come from the germline V gene. CDR3 in amino acids: CASSLQHPNEQFF. The CDR3 bases are TGTGCCAGCAGTCTACAGCATCCCAATGAGCAGTTCTTC.

This clonotype was seen repeatedly, ten times or more. This chain links TRBV30 with TRBJ2-5; TRBD2 matches at 10 bases. J gave up 0 bases and V 0 bases, and 4 bases lay outside the gene matches. The CDR3 contains 16 residues. The V gene's germline CDR1 is GTSNPN and CDR2 SVGIG (reference sequence). DNA for the CDR3: TGTGCCTGGAGTGTACTTCTAGCGGGGGACCAAGAGACCCAGTACTTC. Protein product: CAWSVLLAGDQETQYF. Supplemented by reference TRBV30 and TRBJ2-5, the full variable domain reads SQTIHQWPATLVQPVGSPLSLECTVEGTSNPNLYWYRQAAGRGLQLLFYSVGIGQISSEVPQNLSASRPQDRQFILSSKKLLLSDSGFYLCAWSVLLAGDQETQYFGPGTRLLVL.

This clonotype has ten or more counts. The chain joins TRBV2 to TRBJ2-5, with D possibly being TRBD2 (6 bases). From germline, CDR1 is SNHLY and CDR2 FYNNEI. The CDR3 loop spans 10 amino acids. Trimming shortened V by 5 bases and J by 11 bases, and 9 bases separated the two germline ends. The CDR3 DNA reads TGTGCCAGCAGTCGGGACTTTCAGTACTTC. It yields the protein CASSRDFQYF.

This chain uses TRBV4-1 with TRBJ2-2; TRBD1 might be the D (5 bases). CDR1 is MGHRA and CDR2 is YSYEKL in the germline V gene. The CDR3 extends over 16 amino acids. The V end was cut by 4 bases, the J end by 5 bases, with 17 bases between. In nucleotides, the CDR3 is TGCGCCAGCAGCCTACCTAGGGGTCGATGGACCGGGGAGCTGTTTTTT. It yields the protein CASSLPRGRWTGELFF.

This clonotype came up a few times. The rearrangement uses TRBV5-1 and TRBJ2-2; no reliable D call. V lost 3 bases and J lost 6, with 12 bases in between. In germline, CDR1 is SGHRS, CDR2 YFSETQ. This CDR3 spans 14 amino acids. The CDR3 sequence: CASSYEYGSGELFF. The CDR3 bases are TGCGCCAGCAGCTATGAGTATGGGTCCGGGGAGCTGTTTTTT.

This clonotype was seen a handful of times. The chain joins TRBV7-9 to TRBJ1-2, with a possible D match to TRBD1 (6 bases). Germline loops: CDR1 SEHNR, CDR2 FQNEAQ (reference sequence). The CDR3 covers 11 residues. CDR3 bases: TGTGCGGGGGCCAGGGGCTATGGCTACACCTTC. This codes for CAGARGYGYTF.

This clonotype was seen ten or more times. The rearrangement links TRBV30 to TRBJ2-7, with D possibly being TRBD1 or TRBD2 (5 bases each). Trimming shortened V by 4 bases and J by 5 bases, and 12 bases separated the two germline ends. This CDR3 spans 12 amino acids. Per germline, CDR1 GTSNPN and CDR2 SVGIG (reference sequence). In nucleotides, the CDR3 is TGTGCCTGGACCCGGGGCGGCCACGAGCAGTACTTC. Amino acid sequence: CAWTRGGHEQYF. Drawing the rest from reference TRBV30 and TRBJ2-7, the complete variable domain is SQTIHQWPATLVQPVGSPLSLECTVEGTSNPNLYWYRQAAGRGLQLLFYSVGIGQISSEVPQNLSASRPQDRQFILSSKKLLLSDSGFYLCAWTRGGHEQYFGPGTRLTVT.

In nucleotides, the CDR3 is TGTGCCAGCAGTTTCCGGACATCTGGTTATCCTAATGAAAAACTGTTTTTT. Amino acids: CASSFRTSGYPNEKLFF. The chain has TRBV27 and TRBJ1-4; maybe TRBD1 (5 bases). The V and J ends lost 3 bases and 3 bases respectively, with 17 bases between them. This CDR3 region has 17 residues. Germline V gene data show CDR1 as MNHEY and CDR2 as SMNVEV (reference sequence).

This clonotype was counted many times. The gene calls are TRBV5-1 and TRBJ2-7; D is possibly TRBD1 (5 bases). The V end lost 2 bases, the J end lost 0 bases, and 12 bases lay between the germline ends. Germline V gene data show CDR1 as SGHRS and CDR2 as YFSETQ. The CDR3 totals 15 residues. The CDR3 loop is CASSFFLDNSYEQYF. CDR3 DNA sequence: TGCGCCAGCAGCTTTTTTCTGGACAACTCCTACGAGCAGTACTTC.

This clonotype was counted many times. The chain has TRBV20-1 and TRBJ2-1, with TRBD2 matching 13 bases. The V gene's germline CDR1 is DFQATT and CDR2 SNEGSKA (reference sequence). J gave up 4 bases and V 1 base, and 4 bases lay outside the gene matches. The CDR3 spans 16 residues. CDR3 coding DNA: TGCAGTGCTAGAGGCGGGACTAGCGGGGCATACAATGAGCAGTTCTTC. This encodes CSARGGTSGAYNEQFF.

The sample holds many counts of this clonotype. The chain carries TRBV7-8 and TRBJ2-7, with 11 bases lining up with TRBD2. Looked up from germline, CDR1 is SGHVS and CDR2 is FQNEAQ. Trimming cost V 5 bases and J 3 bases; bases outside gene matches: 6. This CDR3 comprises 15 residues. The CDR3 loop is CASSPGTSGVYEQYF. The CDR3 DNA is TGTGCCAGCAGCCCTGGGACTAGCGGAGTCTACGAGCAGTACTTC.

This clonotype was detected many times. The chain carries TRBV11-2 and TRBJ2-5; 7 bases are shared with TRBD2. The CDR3 is made up of 16 amino acids. V lost 7 bases and J lost 5; bases outside the gene matches: 16. Germline CDR1 and CDR2: SGHAT and FQNNGV. In DNA form, the CDR3 reads TGTGCCAGCATCCCAGGCAGGGTCGGGAGGATGGAGACCCAGTACTTC. It is translated as CASIPGRVGRMETQYF.

Ten or more counts support this clonotype. The chain recombines TRBV3-1 with TRBJ2-1, with no clear D. The V gene's germline CDR1 is LGHDT and CDR2 YNNKEL (reference sequence). Trimming took 1 base from V and 0 from J, leaving 4 bases between them. CDR3 length: 14 residues. The CDR3 DNA reads as TGTGCCAGCAGCCAAGGGCTCTCCTACAATGAGCAGTTCTTC. It specifies CASSQGLSYNEQFF.

This clonotype was found many times. The J gene is TRBJ2-1, the V gene TRBV7-2; TRBD2 aligns across 10 bases. Germline CDR1 reads SGHTA; CDR2 reads FQGNSA. V trimming: 5 bases; J trimming: 3 bases; junction bases outside the gene matches: 4. The CDR3 has 15 residues. CDR3 in amino acids: CASSRVAGGYNEQFF. The CDR3, as DNA: TGTGCCAGCAGCCGGGTAGCGGGGGGCTACAATGAGCAGTTCTTC. The full variable domain, with the rest looked up from reference TRBV7-2 and TRBJ2-1, is GAGVSQSPSNKVTEKGKDVELRCDPISGHTALYWYRQSLGQGLEFLIYFQGNSAPDKSGLPSDRFSAERTGGSVSTLTIQRTQQEDSAVYLCASSRVAGGYNEQFFGPGTRLTVL.

This clonotype was detected many times. This sequence joins TRBV3-1 and TRBJ1-2; D not resolved. The CDR3 has 13 residues. CDR1 and CDR2 (germline): LGHDT, YNNKEL (reference sequence). The germline V and J ends were trimmed by 0 bases and 4 bases, with 6 bases remaining between them. CDR3: CASSQERVYGYTF. The CDR3 DNA reads TGTGCCAGCAGCCAAGAACGAGTCTATGGCTACACCTTC.

This clonotype was seen at least ten times. The chain combines TRBV27 with TRBJ2-7, with 11 bases that match TRBD1. Unmatched junction bases numbered 4, after V lost 2 bases and J lost 4 bases. The CDR3 covers 15 residues. The V gene's germline CDR1 is MNHEY and CDR2 SMNVEV (reference sequence). CDR3 DNA sequence: TGTGCCAGCAGTTTAGCCGGGACAGGGGGTTACGAGCAGTACTTC. It encodes CASSLAGTGGYEQYF.

This clonotype was observed many times. The chain links TRBV7-3 to TRBJ1-1; tentative D call: TRBD1 (5 bases). Trimming pared 2 bases from V and 2 bases from J, leaving 27 bases between. The CDR3 runs to 20 residues. CDR1 and CDR2 (germline): SGHTA, FQGTGA. The CDR3 loop reads CASSLFTSGWESGANTEAFF. CDR3 DNA sequence: TGTGCCAGCAGCTTATTCACCTCGGGGTGGGAGAGCGGGGCTAACACTGAAGCTTTCTTT.